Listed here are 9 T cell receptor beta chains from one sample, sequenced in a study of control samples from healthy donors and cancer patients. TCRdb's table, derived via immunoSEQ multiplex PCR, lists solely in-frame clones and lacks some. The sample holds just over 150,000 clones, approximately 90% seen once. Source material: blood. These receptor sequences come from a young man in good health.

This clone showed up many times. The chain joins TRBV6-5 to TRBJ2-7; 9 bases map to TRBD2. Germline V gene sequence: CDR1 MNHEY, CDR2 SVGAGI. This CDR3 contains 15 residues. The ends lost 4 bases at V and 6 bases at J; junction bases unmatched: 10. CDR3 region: CASSSAGTSFSEQYF. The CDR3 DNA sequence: TGTGCCAGCAGTTCCGCCGGGACTAGCTTCTCCGAGCAGTACTTC.

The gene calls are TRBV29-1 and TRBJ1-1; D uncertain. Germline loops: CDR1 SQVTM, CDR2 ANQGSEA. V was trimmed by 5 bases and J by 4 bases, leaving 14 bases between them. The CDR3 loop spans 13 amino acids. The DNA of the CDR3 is TGCAGCGTTATTGCCGGGTGGGGCACTGAAGCTTTCTTT. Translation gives CSVIAGWGTEAFF.

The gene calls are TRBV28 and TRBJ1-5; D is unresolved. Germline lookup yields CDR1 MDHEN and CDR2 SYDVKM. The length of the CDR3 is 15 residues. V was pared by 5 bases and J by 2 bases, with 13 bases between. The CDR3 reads CASSPMVGGNQPQHF. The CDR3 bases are TGTGCCAGCAGTCCCATGGTGGGTGGCAATCAGCCCCAGCATTTT.

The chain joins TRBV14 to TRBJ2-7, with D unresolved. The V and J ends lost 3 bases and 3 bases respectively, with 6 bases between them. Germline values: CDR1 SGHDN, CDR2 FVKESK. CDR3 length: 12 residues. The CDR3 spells CASSQPSYEQYF. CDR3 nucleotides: TGTGCCAGCAGCCAGCCCAGCTACGAGCAGTACTTC.

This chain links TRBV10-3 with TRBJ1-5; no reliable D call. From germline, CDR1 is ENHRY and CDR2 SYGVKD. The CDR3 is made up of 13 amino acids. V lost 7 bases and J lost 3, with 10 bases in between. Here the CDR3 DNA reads TGTGCCATCACAGGACTGCCCAATCAGCCCCAGCATTTT. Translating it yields CAITGLPNQPQHF.

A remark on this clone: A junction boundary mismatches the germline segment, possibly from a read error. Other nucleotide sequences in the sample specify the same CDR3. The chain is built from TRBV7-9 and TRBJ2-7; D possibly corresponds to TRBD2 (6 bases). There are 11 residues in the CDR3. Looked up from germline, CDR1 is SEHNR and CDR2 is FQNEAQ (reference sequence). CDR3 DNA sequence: TGTGCTAGCAGCTTAGCGGACGAGCAGTACTTC. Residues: CASSLADEQYF.

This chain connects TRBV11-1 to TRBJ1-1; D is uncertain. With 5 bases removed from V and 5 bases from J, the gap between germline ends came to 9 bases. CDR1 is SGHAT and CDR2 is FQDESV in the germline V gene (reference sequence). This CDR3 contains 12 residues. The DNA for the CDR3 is TGTGCCAGCAGCGCAACGGAGACTGAAGCTTTCTTT. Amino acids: CASSATETEAFF.

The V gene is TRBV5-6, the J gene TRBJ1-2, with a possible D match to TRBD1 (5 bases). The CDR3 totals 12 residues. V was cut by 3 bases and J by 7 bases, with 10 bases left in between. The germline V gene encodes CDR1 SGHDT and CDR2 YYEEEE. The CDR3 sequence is CASSSGTGGYTF. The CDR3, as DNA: TGTGCCAGCAGCTCCGGGACGGGTGGCTACACCTTC.

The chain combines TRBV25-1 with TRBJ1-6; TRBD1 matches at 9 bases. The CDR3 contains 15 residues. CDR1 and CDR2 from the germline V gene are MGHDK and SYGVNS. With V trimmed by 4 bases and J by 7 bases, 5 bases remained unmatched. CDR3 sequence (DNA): TGTGCCAGCAGTGCGTCTGGACAGGGGAATTCACCCCTCCACTTT. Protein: CASSASGQGNSPLHF.